The entry that follows covers one TCR beta chain sequence. Generated by immunoSEQ multiplex PCR, the TCRdb table keeps only in-frame clones and is missing some. The repertoire holds some 100,000 clones, with about 79% as singletons. This specimen comes from a study of control samples from healthy donors and cancer patients. The sequence was collected from a young woman in good health. Sequencing input: blood.

The chain's CDR3 is CASSSQGAGWSMNTEAFF. The CDR3 bases are TGCGCCAGCAGCTCCCAGGGGGCGGGTTGGAGTATGAACACTGAAGCTTTCTTT. The chain links TRBV5-1 to TRBJ1-1; TRBD1 aligns across 8 bases. Looked up from germline, CDR1 is SGHRS and CDR2 is YFSETQ. Trimming took 3 bases from V and 0 from J; bases not matched to a gene: 13. The CDR3 runs to 18 residues.